The 20 T cell receptor beta chains reported below all come from one sample, sequenced in a study of CD8+ T cells in alopecia areata. After isolation, RNA underwent reverse transcription to generate cDNA as the sequencing template. The table came from immunoSEQ multiplex PCR; TCRdb's copy has only in-frame clones and leaves some out. The sample comprises around 100,000 clones, less than 70% of which are singletons, and 8.8% rests with the top ten. Sequencing was done on a sample of CD4+ T cells sorted from blood. These receptors were collected from a human donor in good health.

The V call is TRBV9, the J call TRBJ2-1; 11 bases fit TRBD1. J was trimmed by 7 bases and V by 0 bases; bases with no gene match: 6. Germline-derived CDR1 and CDR2 are SGDLS and YYNGEE. The CDR3 loop spans 16 amino acids. CDR3 region: CASSVVRTGGSNEQFF. The CDR3 DNA is TGTGCCAGCAGCGTAGTGAGGACAGGGGGCTCGAATGAGCAGTTCTTC.

V gene TRBV6-6 combines with J gene TRBJ2-3, with 8 bases that match TRBD2. J lost 10 bases, V lost 6 bases, and 12 bases had no gene match. The CDR3 length is 14 residues. Germline loops: CDR1 MNHNY, CDR2 SVGAGI (reference sequence). This CDR3 reads CASSSGGTTLPQYF. The CDR3 bases are TGTGCCAGCAGCTCGGGGGGGACCACCCTTCCGCAGTATTTT.

V and J are TRBV30 and TRBJ2-7; 7 bases are shared with TRBD1. The germline CDR1 and CDR2 sequences are GTSNPN and SVGIG (reference sequence). This CDR3 is built from 15 residues. V dropped 2 bases and J dropped 5; count of bases not matched to a gene: 12. CDR3 DNA sequence: TGTGCCTGGAGTAAAGACAGGGAGATATTGAACGAGCAGTACTTC. Translating it yields CAWSKDREILNEQYF. The full variable domain, in which reference TRBV30 and TRBJ2-7 provide the parts outside the CDR3, is SQTIHQWPATLVQPVGSPLSLECTVEGTSNPNLYWYRQAAGRGLQLLFYSVGIGQISSEVPQNLSASRPQDRQFILSSKKLLLSDSGFYLCAWSKDREILNEQYFGPGTRLTVT.

The chain carries TRBV28 and TRBJ2-1, with 12 positions matching TRBD2. The germline V gene has CDR1 MDHEN and CDR2 SYDVKM. The CDR3 loop spans 18 amino acids. V was clipped by 2 bases and J by 9 bases; unmatched bases: 14. DNA for the CDR3: TGTGCCAGCAGTTTACAGCTCGTCCTAGCGGGGGGGCACAGTGAGCAGTTCTTC. Translating it yields CASSLQLVLAGGHSEQFF. Drawing the rest from reference TRBV28 and TRBJ2-1, the complete variable domain is DVKVTQSSRYLVKRTGEKVFLECVQDMDHENMFWYRQDPGLGLRLIYFSYDVKMKEKGDIPEGYSVSREKKERFSLILESASTNQTSMYLCASSLQLVLAGGHSEQFFGPGTRLTVL.

The chain links TRBV6-6 to TRBJ1-2; D call uncertain. V was pared by 2 bases and J by 8 bases, with 15 bases between. Per the germline V gene, CDR1 is MNHNY and CDR2 is SVGAGI (reference sequence). This CDR3 has 14 amino acids. The CDR3 region is CASSYIGPSRGYTF. DNA for the CDR3: TGTGCCAGCAGTTACATCGGACCGTCCCGGGGCTACACCTTC.

The chain is built from TRBV6-5 and TRBJ2-5; D not certain. The CDR3 runs 14 residues. V was cut by 3 bases and J by 5 bases, with 13 bases left in between. Per germline, CDR1 MNHEY and CDR2 SVGAGI. The CDR3 protein is CASSYRSRSETQYF. The CDR3 DNA reads as TGTGCCAGCAGTTATCGGAGTCGCTCCGAGACCCAGTACTTC.

This clone came up a few times. This chain links TRBV7-8 with TRBJ1-5; the D gene is possibly TRBD1 (6 bases). The CDR3 is 15 amino acids. CDR1 is SGHVS and CDR2 is FQNEAQ in the germline V gene. Trimming stripped 5 bases from V and 3 bases from J, with 14 bases between. The CDR3 bases are TGTGCCAGCAGCAACAGAGGGGGGGACAATCAGCCCCAGCATTTT. Its translation is CASSNRGGDNQPQHF.

This clone occurred a few times. The rearrangement uses TRBV29-1 and TRBJ1-5; tentative D call: TRBD1 (5 bases). The CDR3 length is 13 residues. V was cut by 6 bases and J by 4 bases, with 13 bases left in between. Germline V gene sequence: CDR1 SQVTM, CDR2 ANQGSEA. CDR3 sequence: CSVAGTENQPQHF. The DNA of the CDR3 is TGCAGCGTGGCCGGGACCGAGAATCAGCCCCAGCATTTT.

The chain joins TRBV5-1 to TRBJ2-6; 8 positions agree with TRBD1. CDR3 length: 17 residues. V gave up 3 bases and J gave up 0 bases; unmatched junction bases: 5. CDR1 is SGHRS and CDR2 is YFSETQ in the germline V gene. The CDR3, as DNA: TGCGCCAGCAGCTGGCGGACAGGGAGCTCTGGGGCCAACGTCCTGACTTTC. Translated: CASSWRTGSSGANVLTF.

The V and J genes are TRBV4-2 and TRBJ1-1; maybe TRBD1 (5 bases). The CDR3 spans 14 residues. Germline values: CDR1 LGHNA, CDR2 YNFKEQ. V lost 4 bases, J lost 1 base, and 10 bases lay in between. The CDR3 DNA sequence: TGTGCCAGCAGCCCTTCGGGGGGGAACACTGAAGCTTTCTTT. The encoded protein is CASSPSGGNTEAFF.

The table lists this clone with a few counts. The rearrangement uses TRBV29-1 and TRBJ2-5, with a tentative D call TRBD1 (5 bases). CDR3 size: 13 residues. Per the germline V gene, CDR1 is SQVTM and CDR2 is ANQGSEA. The V gene lost 1 base and the J gene lost 5 bases, with 11 bases spanning the gap. The CDR3, as DNA: TGCAGCGTTGAAGGACTGGGGCAGGAGACCCAGTACTTC. Amino acids: CSVEGLGQETQYF.

In regard to this clone: One end of the junction does not line up with germline, which may come from a read error. The rearrangement uses TRBV18 and TRBJ2-5, with D possibly matching TRBD1 (5 bases). The germline CDR1 and CDR2 sequences are KGHSH and LQKENI. The CDR3 runs to 13 residues. CDR3: CASSPGAQVTQYF. The CDR3 DNA is TGTGCCAGCTCACCAGGGGCCCAAGTGACCCAGTACTTC. Combining the CDR3 with reference TRBV18 and TRBJ2-5 gives the whole variable domain NAGVMQNPRHLVRRRGQEARLRCSPMKGHSHVYWYRQLPEEGLKFMVYLQKENIIDESGMPKERFSAEFPKEGPSILRIQQVVRGDSAAYFCASSPGAQVTQYFGPGTRLLVL.

The chain recombines TRBV7-9 with TRBJ2-7, with D hard to call. V lost 3 bases and J 3 bases, leaving 15 bases between the germline ends. This CDR3 region has 15 residues. Per the germline V gene, CDR1 is SEHNR and CDR2 is FQNEAQ (reference sequence). The CDR3 here is CASSFARGGLYEQYF. Here the CDR3 DNA reads TGTGCCAGCAGCTTCGCAAGAGGTGGGCTCTACGAGCAGTACTTC.

This clone was seen more than once but under ten times. The chain joins TRBV27 to TRBJ2-7; possibly TRBD1 for D (5 bases). Germline CDR1 and CDR2: MNHEY and SMNVEV (reference sequence). This CDR3 region has 14 residues. V was cut by 6 bases and J by 1 base, with 13 bases left in between. CDR3 residues: CASRPGHRSYEQYF. CDR3 bases: TGTGCCAGCAGGCCAGGGCACAGGTCCTACGAGCAGTACTTC.

The chain recombines TRBV30 with TRBJ2-3; D gene ambiguous. Trimming took 4 bases from V and 4 from J, leaving 6 bases between them. The CDR3 runs to 11 residues. Germline V gene sequence: CDR1 GTSNPN, CDR2 SVGIG (reference sequence). The CDR3 DNA follows: TGTGCCTGGACCCTCGCAGATACGCAGTATTTT. Its translation: CAWTLADTQYF.

The CDR3 coding sequence is TGCGCCAGCGTGAGGGCAGGGGCTAATCAGCCCCAGCATTTT. This sequence encodes CASVRAGANQPQHF. The V gene is TRBV23-1, the J gene TRBJ1-5; D may be TRBD1 (6 bases). TRBV23-1 is treated as an ORF (open reading frame) with a function not yet certain. The CDR3 totals 14 residues. Trimming stripped 8 bases from V and 4 bases from J, with 15 bases between.

This clone was recorded a few times. The rearrangement uses TRBV5-1 and TRBJ1-1; the match to TRBD1 covers 7 bases. Germline CDR1 reads SGHRS; CDR2 reads YFSETQ. Trimming at V came to 4 bases and at J to 5 bases, leaving 8 bases not matched to a gene. The CDR3 has 14 amino acids. The CDR3 loop reads CASSTGQAPTEAFF. CDR3 nucleotide sequence: TGCGCCAGCAGCACCGGACAGGCACCTACTGAAGCTTTCTTT.

The chain combines TRBV27 with TRBJ2-5, with unresolved D. CDR1 and CDR2 (germline): MNHEY, SMNVEV (reference sequence). The CDR3 sequence is 13 residues long. Trimming pared 3 bases from V and 4 bases from J, leaving 9 bases between. As DNA, the CDR3 is TGTGCCAGCAGTTTGCGATCCAGAGAGACCCAGTACTTC. This sequence encodes CASSLRSRETQYF.

This clone was counted only a few times. The gene calls are TRBV7-2 and TRBJ2-7; D possibly corresponds to TRBD1 (6 bases). V was clipped by 1 base and J by 1 base, with 11 bases between them. The CDR3 totals 15 residues. Germline V gene lookup returns CDR1 SGHTA and CDR2 FQGNSA. The chain's CDR3 is CASSLEQGRSYEQYF. Written as DNA, the CDR3 is TGTGCCAGCAGCTTAGAACAGGGCAGGTCCTACGAGCAGTACTTC. The complete variable domain, with remaining parts taken from reference TRBV7-2 and TRBJ2-7, reads GAGVSQSPSNKVTEKGKDVELRCDPISGHTALYWYRQSLGQGLEFLIYFQGNSAPDKSGLPSDRFSAERTGGSVSTLTIQRTQQEDSAVYLCASSLEQGRSYEQYFGPGTRLTVT.

J is TRBJ2-1 and V is TRBV7-9; D is unclear. The CDR3 totals 11 residues. The V and J ends lost 8 bases and 8 bases respectively, with 10 bases between them. Germline V CDR1 and CDR2: SEHNR, FQNEAQ (reference sequence). The CDR3 nucleotides are TGTGCCAGCGGGGTGGGCGATGAGCAGTTCTTC. It is translated as CASGVGDEQFF.